This T cell receptor beta chain was sequenced during a study of blood T cell repertoires in COVID-19. Study-level information: There were acute and convalescent COVID-19 samples, and they came from the United States, Italy and Spain. T cells, B-cell-depleted T cells, or PBMCs supplied cDNA or gDNA.

Everyone who took part was roughly 18 to 89 years old, and they came from over 20 US areas. The protocol was immunoSEQ multiplex PCR, while the TCRdb copy is restricted to in-frame clones and leaves out a portion. Among about 400,000 clones listed, nearly 90% were seen once. The germline V gene encodes CDR1 KGHDR and CDR2 SFDVKD. CDR3 size: 17 residues. V shed 3 bases, J shed 2 bases, and the junction held 7 bases outside the gene matches. This chain uses TRBV24-1 with TRBJ1-5, with TRBD1 identical over 9 bases. This TCR came from a woman aged 40 to 55 with acute COVID-19. Material for sequencing was PBMCs or T cells enriched from blood (not recorded which). CDR3 DNA: TGTGCCACCAGTGATCTTCAACGGGACAGGGGCAATCAGCCCCAGCATTTT. Its translation is CATSDLQRDRGNQPQHF.